This T cell receptor (beta chain) is drawn from a study of human T cells and chemical hapten exposure. This CDR3 spans 13 amino acids. V shed 4 bases, J shed 7 bases, and the junction held 5 bases outside the gene matches. Germline V gives CDR1 SGHTA, CDR2 FQGNSA. This clonotype was detected ten times or more. Specified time point: patch test 3, about 24 weeks after DPC sensitization. The treatment here: therapeutic diphenylcyclopropenone sensitization with weekly scalp DPC. Via MiXCR, TCRdb re-called the RACE reads, giving one row per CDR3 protein. The data hold roughly 64,000 distinct CDR3 sequences, with roughly 9.6% observed a single time.

The clonotype originates from a woman in her twenties or thirties with alopecia areata. Some clones in this sample may be carry-over from other donors' samples. The genes are TRBV7-2 and TRBJ1-2; the match to TRBD1 covers 8 bases. The specimen was whole blood, collected in connection with sensitization to the hapten diphenylcyclopropenone (DPC). The CDR3 protein is CASSSGTGIGYTF. DNA of the CDR3: TGTGCCAGCAGCTCCGGGACAGGCATTGGCTACACCTTC.